The T cell receptor (beta chain) described here comes from a study of shared clonotypes between healthy human individuals. Overall study results and limits: Between a handful of donors, naive CD4 clonotypes were shared at a level of about 5%. Researchers sampled blood only, noting tissue repertoires likely differ. Naive subsets usually exceeded memory subsets in estimated richness.

The CDR3 totals 15 residues. From germline, CDR1 is KGHSH and CDR2 LQKENI. As for this clone: Its target is not known.

Deep-level settings were used for running the assay. Assay: immunoSEQ multiplex PCR; the TCRdb copy retains only in-frame clones and omits some. The data show about 530,000 clones, almost 97% seen once. The sequence was obtained from a woman in her 30s in good health. The gene calls are TRBV18 and TRBJ2-5, with no clear D. Judging by the DNA end, TRBJ2-7 fits better; the J call may be wrong. Material for sequencing was naive CD4+ T cells sorted from blood. Specified subset: CD45RA+ positively selected. Here the CDR3 DNA reads TGTGCCAGCTCACCACCGATGGGCGCTAGCTACGAGCAGTACTTC. Amino acids: CASSPPMGASYEQYF.